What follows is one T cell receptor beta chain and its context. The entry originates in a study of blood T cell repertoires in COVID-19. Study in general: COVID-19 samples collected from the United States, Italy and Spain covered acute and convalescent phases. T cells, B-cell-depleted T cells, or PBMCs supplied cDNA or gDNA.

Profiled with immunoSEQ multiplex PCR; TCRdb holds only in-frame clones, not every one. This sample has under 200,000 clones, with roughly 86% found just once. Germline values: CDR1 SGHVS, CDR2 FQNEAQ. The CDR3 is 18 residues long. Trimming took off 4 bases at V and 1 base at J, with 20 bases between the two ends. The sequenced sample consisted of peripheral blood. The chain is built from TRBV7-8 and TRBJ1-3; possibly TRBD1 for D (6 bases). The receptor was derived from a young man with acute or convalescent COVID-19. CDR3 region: CASSSQGPLGTSGNTIYF. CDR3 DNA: TGTGCCAGCAGCTCACAGGGACCTCTGGGCACGTCTGGAAACACCATATATTTT.